Reported below is one T cell receptor beta chain. Measured with immunoSEQ multiplex PCR; TCRdb has only the in-frame clones, and not every one. This sample has around 130,000 clones; approximately 85% occur once, and the top ten carry 4.3%. The data originate from a study of blood T cell repertoires in COVID-19. This receptor was obtained from a human donor in a cohort sampled during active COVID-19. Source material: peripheral blood.

The CDR3 region has the DNA TGTGCCAGTTGCGGCGCGGAGGTCGGGGAGCTGTTTTTT. Translating gives CASCGAEVGELFF. This chain connects TRBV19 to TRBJ2-2; tentatively, D is TRBD2 (5 bases). Trimming removed 8 bases from V and 7 bases from J, with 14 bases in between. Germline CDR1 reads LNHDA; CDR2 reads SQIVND (reference sequence). This CDR3 region has 13 residues.